These 24 T cell receptor beta chains were all obtained from the same sample, sequenced in a study of CD8 T cells in ankylosing spondylitis. Study conclusions and caveats: Blood from ankylosing spondylitis patients appeared to carry a characteristic roughly eight-variant TCR beta motif.

These receptors lack a known antigen. From the 5' RACE reads, TCRdb called clonotypes with MiXCR, one entry per CDR3 protein. The data show over 600,000 distinct CDR3 sequences, with 19% seen just once and approximately 18% held by the top ten. The specimen sequenced was blood, either unsorted or a sorted T cell fraction (not recorded which). These receptors originate from a male donor with ankylosing spondylitis.

On this clonotype: A single base separates this from a much larger clone, so it may be a read error. The J gene is TRBJ2-1, the V gene TRBV9; 10 positions agree with TRBD2. Trimming at V came to 5 bases and at J to 4 bases, leaving 6 bases not matched to a gene. Germline CDR1 and CDR2: SGDLS and YYNGEE. This CDR3 has 15 amino acids. The CDR3 here is CASSSGTSEYNEQFF. The CDR3 DNA follows: TGTGCCAGCAGTTCCGGGACTAGCGAGTACAATGAGCAGTTCTTC.

J is TRBJ1-5 and V is TRBV12-3 or TRBV12-4; the D gene is possibly TRBD1 (5 bases). V lost 6 bases and J 5 bases, leaving 20 bases between the germline ends. CDR3 size: 16 residues. The CDR3 region has the DNA TGTGCCAGCAGGGGGGACGGAGCGTGGGGTGATCAGCCCCAGCATTTT. It yields the protein CASRGDGAWGDQPQHF.

This CDR3 reads CASSQTARYEQYF. The CDR3 region has the DNA TGTGCCAGCAGTCAAACGGCCCGCTACGAGCAGTACTTC. The rearrangement uses TRBV2 and TRBJ2-7; the D is unclear. The CDR3 sequence is 13 residues long. Germline loops: CDR1 SNHLY, CDR2 FYNNEI. The ends were cut back, 5 bases at V and 3 bases at J, with 11 bases in the middle.

This clonotype was recorded many times. The chain uses TRBV5-1 and TRBJ2-7; TRBD1 matches 10 bases. CDR3 length equals 13 residues. The germline gives CDR1 SGHRS, CDR2 YFSETQ. Trimming cost V 6 bases and J 3 bases; bases outside gene matches: 3. The CDR3 coding sequence is TGCGCCAGCACTGGGACAGGGGACTACGAGCAGTACTTC. Translating it yields CASTGTGDYEQYF.

The CDR3: CASSSPGPTQYF. The CDR3 coding sequence is TGTGCCAGCAGTTCACCGGGGCCGACCCAGTACTTC. The rearrangement joins TRBV6-6 to TRBJ2-5, with D possibly called TRBD1 or TRBD2 (5 bases each). Trimming stripped 4 bases from V and 7 bases from J, with 10 bases between. This CDR3 region has 12 residues. Per the germline V gene, CDR1 is MNHNY and CDR2 is SVGAGI (reference sequence).

The rearrangement links TRBV4-1 to TRBJ1-1, with 8 bases identical to TRBD1. Germline assignment: CDR1 MGHRA and CDR2 YSYEKL. CDR3 length equals 16 residues. V shed 5 bases and J 1 base; nucleotides not matched to a gene: 9. This CDR3 is CASSSSPGQENTEAFF. DNA for the CDR3: TGCGCCAGCAGCTCAAGCCCGGGACAGGAGAACACTGAAGCTTTCTTT.

This clonotype was counted at least ten times. The V call is TRBV27, the J call TRBJ1-1; the match to TRBD1 covers 7 bases. Germline V lookup: CDR1 MNHEY, CDR2 SMNVEV (reference sequence). The J segment lost 6 bases and the V segment lost 3 bases, leaving 4 bases of the junction unmatched. This CDR3 contains 13 residues. CDR3: CASSFTGDAEAFF. The CDR3 bases are TGTGCCAGCAGTTTTACAGGGGATGCTGAAGCTTTCTTT.

This clonotype was observed a handful of times. V and J are TRBV12-3 or TRBV12-4 and TRBJ2-5; the match to TRBD2 covers 9 bases. V was clipped by 5 bases and J by 5 bases; unmatched bases: 12. This CDR3 has 16 residues. CDR3 bases: TGTGCCAGCAGTACCATAGCGGGAGCAATTATGGAGACCCAGTACTTC. Translating gives CASSTIAGAIMETQYF.

In its sample, this clonotype was seen a few times. This chain links TRBV15 with TRBJ1-2; D gene unclear. This CDR3 comprises 13 residues. Germline CDR1 LNHNV, CDR2 YYDKDF (reference sequence). Trimming shortened V by 1 base and J by 2 bases, and 5 bases separated the two germline ends. CDR3 protein: CATSRVRNYGYTF. The CDR3 DNA is TGTGCCACCAGCAGAGTACGGAACTATGGCTACACCTTC.

V is TRBV5-1 and J is TRBJ2-7; D call uncertain. The CDR3 runs to 15 residues. Germline V gene data show CDR1 as SGHRS and CDR2 as YFSETQ. With 1 base removed from V and 0 bases from J, the gap between germline ends came to 11 bases. The CDR3 DNA follows: TGCGCCAGCAGCTTGTGGGCCGGCACCTCCTACGAGCAGTACTTC. It encodes CASSLWAGTSYEQYF.

This clonotype was counted many times. V is TRBV12-3 or TRBV12-4 and J is TRBJ2-1; no clear D gene. This CDR3 is built from 15 residues. Trimming cost V 6 bases and J 0 bases, with 12 bases left between them. The DNA for the CDR3 is TGTGCCAGCAGCTTCCTCGGAGCCTCCTACAATGAGCAGTTCTTC. As protein: CASSFLGASYNEQFF.

This clonotype was seen a handful of times. This may arise from a read error, as a much more abundant clone is one base away. The chain carries TRBV29-1 and TRBJ2-7; D is undetermined. CDR3 length: 13 residues. CDR1 SQVTM and CDR2 ANQGSEA come from the germline V gene. Trimming stripped 2 bases from V and 0 bases from J, with 8 bases between. The CDR3 DNA reads as TGCAGCGTTGAATGGGGTAGCTCCTACGAGCAGTACTTC. Translated: CSVEWGSSYEQYF.

This clonotype has at least ten counts. The genes are TRBV12-3 or TRBV12-4 and TRBJ1-4; D may be TRBD1 (5 bases). The V and J ends lost 6 bases and 11 bases respectively, with 16 bases between them. CDR3 size: 13 residues. The DNA for the CDR3 is TGTGCCAGCAGCCTCGGGACTTCGGACAAACTGTTTTTT. It is translated as CASSLGTSDKLFF.

The chain combines TRBV12-3 or TRBV12-4 with TRBJ1-2, with a weak D call TRBD1 (5 bases). The CDR3 length is 14 residues. Trimming took off 1 base at V and 7 bases at J, with 13 bases between the two ends. The CDR3 loop is CASSLGQPGRGYTF. For the CDR3, the DNA is TGTGCCAGCAGTTTAGGACAGCCGGGTCGTGGCTACACCTTC.

V and J are TRBV20-1 and TRBJ1-2, with no clear D. Germline CDR1 reads DFQATT; CDR2 reads SNEGSKA (reference sequence). The CDR3 is 11 residues long. V gave up 3 bases and J gave up 6 bases, with 8 bases separating them. The CDR3 sequence is CSARFQNGYTF. CDR3 bases: TGCAGTGCTAGGTTCCAGAATGGCTACACCTTC.

This clonotype was observed a handful of times. The CDR3 sequence is CASSLAGETGELFF. CDR3 DNA: TGTGCCAGCAGTTTGGCGGGGGAGACCGGGGAGCTGTTTTTT. The chain employs TRBV12-3 or TRBV12-4 and TRBJ2-2, with 7 bases identical to TRBD2. This CDR3 region has 14 residues. J lost 5 bases, V lost 3 bases, and 3 bases had no gene match.

Only a few counts were recorded for this clonotype. The chain uses TRBV3-1 and TRBJ1-1, with D possibly TRBD1 on 5 matching bases. CDR1 LGHDT and CDR2 YNNKEL come from the germline V gene (reference sequence). The CDR3 covers 17 residues. V was trimmed by 0 bases and J by 1 base, leaving 15 bases between them. This CDR3 is CASSQDVGDGENTEAFF. The CDR3 DNA sequence: TGTGCCAGCAGCCAAGATGTGGGGGACGGTGAGAACACTGAAGCTTTCTTT.

This clonotype was seen only a few times. The V call is TRBV5-1, the J call TRBJ1-4; a possible D gene is TRBD1 (5 bases). CDR1 and CDR2 from the germline V gene are SGHRS and YFSETQ. V was trimmed by 3 bases and J by 9 bases, leaving 18 bases between them. The CDR3 extends over 15 amino acids. CDR3 protein: CASSSAGYFKKKLFF. For the CDR3, the DNA is TGCGCCAGCAGCTCAGCAGGGTATTTTAAGAAAAAACTGTTTTTT.

This sequence joins TRBV20-1 and TRBJ1-6; D possibly corresponds to TRBD1 (5 bases). V lost 1 base and J 4 bases, leaving 14 bases between the germline ends. The CDR3 consists of 16 residues. Germline assignment: CDR1 DFQATT and CDR2 SNEGSKA (reference sequence). The CDR3 here is CSARARGGSYNSPLHF. The CDR3 nucleotides read TGCAGTGCTAGAGCTCGGGGGGGGTCATATAATTCACCCCTCCACTTT.

The chain links TRBV9 to TRBJ2-1; 8 positions agree with TRBD2. The trim removed 0 bases at V and 14 bases at J, leaving 10 bases unmatched. CDR1 SGDLS and CDR2 YYNGEE come from the germline V gene. The CDR3 contains 14 residues. CDR3 protein: CASSVEARGAGKFF. CDR3 nucleotide sequence: TGTGCCAGCAGCGTAGAGGCGCGGGGGGCCGGGAAGTTCTTC.

The chain combines TRBV24-1 with TRBJ1-5; D remains ambiguous. CDR1 is KGHDR, CDR2 SFDVKD, per germline. CDR3 length: 14 amino acids. V was trimmed by 4 bases and J by 5 bases, leaving 11 bases between them. CDR3 amino acids: CATSDLGRDQPQHF. CDR3 in DNA: TGTGCCACCAGTGACCTTGGACGGGATCAGCCCCAGCATTTT.

The rearrangement links TRBV6-2 or TRBV6-3 to TRBJ2-7; 11 bases agree with TRBD1. There are 15 residues in the CDR3. Germline V gene sequence: CDR1 MNHEY, CDR2 SVGEGT. Trimming at V came to 4 bases and at J to 3 bases, leaving 5 bases not matched to a gene. The CDR3 DNA reads as TGTGCCAGCAGTTCCGACGGGACAGGGGGCTACGAGCAGTACTTC. Protein sequence: CASSSDGTGGYEQYF.

This clonotype was seen a few times. V gene TRBV7-6 combines with J gene TRBJ1-3, with a possible D match to TRBD1 (6 bases). Trimming took 1 base from V and 4 from J, leaving 11 bases between them. This CDR3 has 15 residues. Germline CDR1 SGHVS, CDR2 FNYEAQ. CDR3 amino acids: CASSLGGTSGNTIYF. The DNA for the CDR3 is TGTGCCAGCAGCTTAGGTGGGACATCAGGAAACACCATATATTTT.

This clonotype showed up just a few times. The chain carries TRBV7-2 and TRBJ2-1, with 9 bases matching TRBD2. The V segment lost 5 bases and the J segment 7 bases; nucleotides outside the gene matches: 9. This CDR3 spans 15 amino acids. Per germline, CDR1 SGHTA and CDR2 FQGNSA. Written as DNA, the CDR3 is TGTGCCAGCAGCCTTATAGCGGGAGAGGTAAATGAGCAGTTCTTC. Protein: CASSLIAGEVNEQFF. Filled out from reference TRBV7-2 and TRBJ2-1, the complete variable domain reads GAGVSQSPSNKVTEKGKDVELRCDPISGHTALYWYRQSLGQGLEFLIYFQGNSAPDKSGLPSDRFSAERTGGSVSTLTIQRTQQEDSAVYLCASSLIAGEVNEQFFGPGTRLTVL.